The next 24 T cell receptor beta chains were all read from a single sample in a study of cytomegalovirus exposure and HLA in healthy donors. Primers for the PCR totalled 60 Vbeta and 13 Jbeta. The repertoire was sequenced with immunoSEQ multiplex PCR; TCRdb's copy has only in-frame clones and lacks some. The table lists 110,000 to 150,000 clones, 77% of them singletons. The sequenced material came from PBMCs. The receptors here all came from a male donor in good health and CMV-seronegative.

As DNA, the CDR3 is TGTGCCAGCAGCCTAGCGGGAGTTGAGACCCAGTACTTC. It translates to CASSLAGVETQYF. V usage is TRBV6-5 and J usage is TRBJ2-5; TRBD2 aligns across 10 bases. In germline, CDR1 is MNHEY, CDR2 SVGAGI. J lost 5 bases, V lost 6 bases, and 3 bases had no gene match. This CDR3 is 13 amino acids long.

The gene calls are TRBV27 and TRBJ1-5; 9 nucleotides line up with TRBD1. Looked up from germline, CDR1 is MNHEY and CDR2 is SMNVEV (reference sequence). This CDR3 comprises 15 residues. With 1 base clipped from V and 5 bases from J, the junction kept 3 bases outside the gene matches. CDR3 DNA sequence: TGTGCCAGCAGTTTATGGACAGGGGCGGATCAGCCCCAGCATTTT. It encodes CASSLWTGADQPQHF.

The rearrangement links TRBV29-1 to TRBJ2-3; TRBD2 matches at 10 bases. The CDR3 covers 13 residues. J was trimmed by 6 bases and V by 5 bases; bases with no gene match: 5. CDR1 is SQVTM, CDR2 ANQGSEA, per germline. CDR3 sequence reads: CSVRTSGADTQYF. CDR3 DNA: TGCAGCGTTAGAACTAGCGGGGCCGATACGCAGTATTTT.

The chain is built from TRBV5-6 and TRBJ1-2, with 7 bases identical to TRBD1. Looked up from germline, CDR1 is SGHDT and CDR2 is YYEEEE. Unmatched junction bases numbered 13, after V lost 4 bases and J lost 1 base. This CDR3 has 17 residues. CDR3 amino acids: CASSKGTEPYLNYGYTF. CDR3 nucleotides: TGTGCCAGCAGCAAAGGGACAGAGCCCTATCTTAACTATGGCTACACCTTC.

Comment on this clone: The junction differs from germline at one of its ends, possibly a read error. This chain connects TRBV7-2 to TRBJ1-2, with no clear D. Germline-derived CDR1 and CDR2 are SGHTA and FQGNSA. The CDR3 is 13 residues long. CDR3 in amino acids: CASSLPPPLIVPF. For the CDR3, the DNA is TGTGCCAGCAGCTTACCCCCCCCACTGATTGTTCCATTC.

This chain joins TRBV5-6 and TRBJ2-5, with 10 bases that match TRBD2. From germline, CDR1 is SGHDT and CDR2 YYEEEE. J gave up 2 bases and V 4 bases, and 5 bases lay outside the gene matches. CDR3 length: 15 amino acids. The CDR3 here is CASSGQREGQETQYF. The CDR3 bases are TGTGCCAGCAGCGGGCAGCGGGAGGGACAAGAGACCCAGTACTTC.

The chain carries TRBV4-2 and TRBJ1-5; D unresolved. Germline CDR1 and CDR2: LGHNA and YNFKEQ. The CDR3 has 14 amino acids. Trimming cost V 1 base and J 9 bases, with 13 bases left between them. The CDR3 loop reads CASSQGAGPGPQHF. The CDR3, as DNA: TGTGCCAGCAGCCAAGGGGCGGGCCCGGGGCCCCAGCATTTT.

The chain links TRBV6-1 to TRBJ1-3, with unresolved D. This CDR3 has 15 residues. V dropped 1 base and J dropped 4 bases, with 11 bases sitting between them. Germline V gives CDR1 MNHNS, CDR2 SASEGT. This CDR3 is CASSEVLVAGNTIYF. The CDR3 DNA is TGTGCCAGCAGTGAAGTCCTGGTGGCCGGAAACACCATATATTTT.

This sequence joins TRBV6-5 and TRBJ1-5, with D hard to call. The CDR3 has 13 amino acids. V was trimmed by 6 bases and J by 5 bases, leaving 11 bases between them. Per germline, CDR1 MNHEY and CDR2 SVGAGI. The CDR3 loop reads CASSRLSDQPQHF. Here the CDR3 DNA reads TGTGCCAGCAGCAGGCTTTCCGATCAGCCCCAGCATTTT.

The chain employs TRBV21-1 and TRBJ2-1; TRBD1, the D gene given by the table, was not confirmed from the DNA. TRBV21-1 is a documented pseudogene. This CDR3 is built from 16 residues. The CDR3 loop is CASSKAFGQEGNEQFF. The CDR3 DNA is TGTGCCAGCAGCAAAGCTTTTGGACAGGAGGGCAATGAGCAGTTCTTC.

V gene TRBV6-1 combines with J gene TRBJ2-5, with TRBD2 matching over 12 bases. Unmatched junction bases numbered 0, after V lost 4 bases and J lost 0 bases. Germline V gives CDR1 MNHNS, CDR2 SASEGT. This CDR3 contains 15 residues. The CDR3 is CASSGTSGDQETQYF. For the CDR3, the DNA is TGTGCCAGCAGTGGGACTAGCGGGGACCAAGAGACCCAGTACTTC.

This clone was seen more than once but under ten times. The rearrangement uses TRBV7-9 and TRBJ2-3; TRBD2 matches at 10 bases. The CDR3 covers 16 residues. Germline V CDR1 and CDR2: SEHNR, FQNEAQ (reference sequence). J gave up 2 bases and V 5 bases, and 7 bases lay outside the gene matches. The CDR3 sequence: CASSLRTSGYTDTQYF. CDR3 nucleotide sequence: TGTGCCAGCAGCCTCAGGACTAGCGGTTACACAGATACGCAGTATTTT.

This clone was detected once. The rearrangement links TRBV11-1 to TRBJ2-5; 7 nucleotides agree with TRBD1. Germline lookup yields CDR1 SGHAT and CDR2 FQDESV (reference sequence). This CDR3 spans 13 amino acids. After removal of 4 bases from V and 5 bases from J, the junction contained 4 bases not matched to a gene. The CDR3 sequence: CASSSGTVETQYF. The CDR3 nucleotides read TGTGCCAGCAGCTCTGGGACAGTGGAGACCCAGTACTTC.

This sequence joins TRBV2 and TRBJ2-5; a possible D gene is TRBD1 (5 bases). The J call could be wrong; TRBJ2-7 is a better fit for the DNA end. The CDR3 has 11 residues. Germline V CDR1 and CDR2: SNHLY, FYNNEI. The CDR3: CAIVGVREQYF. The CDR3 DNA sequence: TGTGCCATCGTAGGGGTACGCGAGCAGTACTTC.

This clone was seen more than once but under ten times. CDR3 sequence reads: CASTLAPRGIQYF. In nucleotides, the CDR3 is TGTGCCAGCACACTAGCACCGAGAGGGATTCAGTACTTC. V is TRBV2 and J is TRBJ2-4; tentative D call: TRBD2 (6 bases). This CDR3 comprises 13 residues. Between the trimmed V and J ends, which lost 7 bases and 10 bases, there was a span of 17 bases. Germline V gene sequence: CDR1 SNHLY, CDR2 FYNNEI.

On this clone: The junction shows a germline mismatch at one end, possibly a read error. J is TRBJ2-7 and V is TRBV9; 7 bases are a match to TRBD2. This CDR3 spans 15 amino acids. Germline values: CDR1 SGDLS, CDR2 YYNGEE. In DNA form, the CDR3 reads TGTGCCAGCAGCCCCCCGAGCGGGAAACACTACAAGCAGTACTTC. The encoded protein is CASSPPSGKHYKQYF.

This chain connects TRBV7-9 to TRBJ2-7; 10 bases agree with TRBD1. With 0 bases clipped from V and 5 bases from J, the junction kept 7 bases outside the gene matches. Germline-derived CDR1 and CDR2 are SEHNR and FQNEAQ (reference sequence). The CDR3 length is 16 residues. CDR3 in DNA: TGTGCCAGCAGCTTAGCCCCGGGACAGGGGATGGACGAGCAGTACTTC. Protein sequence: CASSLAPGQGMDEQYF.

The chain combines TRBV25-1 with TRBJ2-7; TRBD2 aligns across 11 bases. Germline assignment: CDR1 MGHDK and CDR2 SYGVNS. V shed 2 bases, J shed 4 bases, and the junction held 10 bases outside the gene matches. The CDR3 spans 17 residues. As DNA, the CDR3 is TGTGCCAGCAGTGAAGTCGTTACTAGCGGGAGAGGGTACGAGCAGTACTTC. As protein: CASSEVVTSGRGYEQYF.

This sequence joins TRBV19 and TRBJ2-5; 7 nucleotides align to TRBD1. The J call may be incorrect, as the DNA end agrees better with TRBJ2-7. This CDR3 is 15 amino acids long. Germline V CDR1 and CDR2: LNHDA, SQIVND (reference sequence). CDR3: CASRNTGALSYEQYF. As DNA, the CDR3 is TGTGCCAGTAGAAACACAGGGGCCCTCTCCTACGAGCAGTACTTC.

The V gene is TRBV6-1, the J gene TRBJ2-7; 10 bases line up with TRBD1. The V gene's germline CDR1 is MNHNS and CDR2 SASEGT. The CDR3 consists of 15 residues. With 11 bases clipped from V and 4 bases from J, the junction kept 14 bases outside the gene matches. CDR3 DNA sequence: TGTGCCTCGAGGGCCGGGGACAGGGGTATGTACGAGCAGTACTTC. Its translation is CASRAGDRGMYEQYF.

This rearrangement joins TRBV19 to TRBJ2-7, with 7 bases matching TRBD2. From germline, CDR1 is LNHDA and CDR2 SQIVND (reference sequence). The CDR3 length is 16 residues. V lost 5 bases, J lost 0 bases, and 10 bases stayed unmatched. This CDR3 reads CASSGEGASPSYEQYF. Here the CDR3 DNA reads TGTGCCAGTAGTGGGGAGGGTGCCTCCCCCTCCTACGAGCAGTACTTC.

As concerns this clone: One end of the junction does not line up with germline, which may come from a read error. The V gene is TRBV11-2, the J gene TRBJ2-6, with D perhaps matching TRBD1 (6 bases). The CDR3 runs 17 residues. Per germline, CDR1 SGHAT and CDR2 FQNNGV. The CDR3 nucleotides read TGTGCCAGCAACATGGACGTGGACAGCTCTGGGGCCAACGGCCTGACTTTC. Translating it yields CASNMDVDSSGANGLTF.

The chain is built from TRBV7-3 and TRBJ2-2, with TRBD2 matching 10 bases. Germline assignment: CDR1 SGHTA and CDR2 FQGTGA. The V gene end was trimmed by 2 bases and the J gene end by 3 bases; junction bases not matched to a gene: 3. This CDR3 is built from 16 residues. CDR3 sequence: CASSLRLAGDTGELFF. Here the CDR3 DNA reads TGTGCCAGCAGCTTACGGCTAGCGGGAGACACCGGGGAGCTGTTTTTT.

Points on this clone: Other DNA sequences of this sample code for an identical CDR3. The V gene is TRBV9, the J gene TRBJ2-1; TRBD2 might be the D (5 bases). The germline CDR1 and CDR2 sequences are SGDLS and YYNGEE. The V gene lost 0 bases and the J gene lost 1 base, with 8 bases spanning the gap. The CDR3 runs to 15 residues. The CDR3 nucleotides are TGTGCCAGCAGCGTAGTAACGGGGTCCTACAATGAGCAGTTCTTC. Encoded protein: CASSVVTGSYNEQFF.